A selection of T cell receptor beta chains follows, all from one sample in a study of T cells after yellow fever vaccination. TCRdb passed the 5' RACE reads through MiXCR, listing each CDR3 protein once. Of around 310,000 distinct CDR3 sequences listed, approximately 3.9% are singletons. Specimen: PBMCs, collected on the day of the yellow fever booster vaccination. Receptors originate from a man younger than 35 who received the YFV17D yellow fever vaccine. Both conserved end residues are part of each CDR3. Fields, in order: V gene, J gene, D gene, clone size, CDR3 protein, CDR3 DNA. D genes are given only for firm matches. Not every row has a clone size; where given, it reads once, few, many or a size class.

v_call: TRBV7-2
j_call: TRBJ2-7
d_call: NA
clone_size: NA
cdr3_aa: CASSLITGTIYYEQYF
cdr3_nt: TGTGCCAGCAGCTTAATTACAGGGACTATCTACTACGAGCAGTACTTC

v_call: TRBV6-5
j_call: TRBJ1-1
d_call: TRBD1
clone_size: many
cdr3_aa: CASSYSQGMNTEAFF
cdr3_nt: TGTGCCAGCAGTTACTCACAGGGGATGAACACTGAAGCTTTCTTT

v_call: TRBV29-1
j_call: TRBJ2-1
d_call: NA
clone_size: many
cdr3_aa: CSVEGYLARGSYNEQFF
cdr3_nt: TGCAGCGTTGAAGGCTATCTCGCGAGGGGCTCCTACAATGAGCAGTTCTTC

v_call: TRBV12-3/TRBV12-4
j_call: TRBJ2-1
d_call: TRBD1
clone_size: NA
cdr3_aa: CASSPAAGTGDNEQFF
cdr3_nt: TGTGCCAGCAGTCCCGCCGCCGGGACAGGGGACAATGAGCAGTTCTTC

v_call: TRBV6-2/TRBV6-3
j_call: TRBJ1-2
d_call: NA
clone_size: many
cdr3_aa: CASTPFELYGYTF
cdr3_nt: TGTGCCAGCACCCCGTTTGAACTCTATGGCTACACCTTC

v_call: TRBV7-9
j_call: TRBJ2-3
d_call: NA
clone_size: many
cdr3_aa: CASSSRGSTDTQYF
cdr3_nt: TGTGCCAGCAGCTCACGGGGGAGCACAGATACGCAGTATTTT

v_call: TRBV20-1
j_call: TRBJ2-5
d_call: TRBD1
clone_size: many
cdr3_aa: CSARRDRGWETQYF
cdr3_nt: TGCAGTGCTCGCCGGGACAGGGGTTGGGAGACCCAGTACTTC

v_call: TRBV9
j_call: TRBJ1-1
d_call: NA
clone_size: many
cdr3_aa: CASSGRDTEAFF
cdr3_nt: TGTGCCAGCAGCGGGAGGGACACTGAAGCTTTCTTT

v_call: TRBV21-1
j_call: TRBJ1-4
d_call: NA
clone_size: many
cdr3_aa: CASSSLQGRDEKLFF
cdr3_nt: TGTGCCAGCAGCAGCCTTCAGGGTCGGGATGAAAAACTGTTTTTT

v_call: TRBV30
j_call: TRBJ2-6
d_call: NA
clone_size: many
cdr3_aa: CACQKDSGANVLTF
cdr3_nt: TGTGCCTGCCAGAAAGACTCTGGGGCCAACGTCCTGACTTTC

v_call: TRBV7-2
j_call: TRBJ1-2
d_call: TRBD1
clone_size: NA
cdr3_aa: CASSLGQPGSYGYTF
cdr3_nt: TGTGCCAGCAGCTTGGGACAGCCAGGTTCCTATGGCTACACCTTC

v_call: TRBV10-3
j_call: TRBJ2-1
d_call: TRBD2
clone_size: NA
cdr3_aa: CAPTCLGLAGLNEQFF
cdr3_nt: TGTGCCCCTACCTGCCTGGGACTAGCGGGACTTAATGAGCAGTTCTTC

v_call: TRBV27
j_call: TRBJ2-3
d_call: NA
clone_size: many
cdr3_aa: CASSSTGYTQYF
cdr3_nt: TGTGCCAGCAGTTCGACGGGATATACGCAGTATTTT

v_call: TRBV9
j_call: TRBJ1-5
d_call: NA
clone_size: many
cdr3_aa: CASTEVYLGGALNQPQHF
cdr3_nt: TGTGCCAGCACCGAGGTGTACCTGGGTGGGGCCCTTAATCAGCCCCAGCATTTT

v_call: TRBV7-2
j_call: TRBJ1-6
d_call: TRBD1
clone_size: many
cdr3_aa: CASSSLGQGYNSPLHF
cdr3_nt: TGTGCCAGCAGCTCCCTGGGACAGGGGTATAATTCACCCCTCCACTTT

v_call: TRBV5-6
j_call: TRBJ2-5
d_call: NA
clone_size: few
cdr3_aa: CASSLRGAGTPETQYF
cdr3_nt: TGTGCCAGCAGCTTGCGGGGGGCGGGGACCCCTGAGACCCAGTACTTC

v_call: TRBV5-5
j_call: TRBJ2-5
d_call: TRBD2
clone_size: many
cdr3_aa: CASSAGLGKETQYF
cdr3_nt: TGTGCCAGCAGCGCGGGACTAGGGAAAGAGACCCAGTACTTC

v_call: TRBV28
j_call: TRBJ2-5
d_call: NA
clone_size: many
cdr3_aa: CASSLGGGWETQYF
cdr3_nt: TGTGCCAGCAGTTTGGGGGGCGGATGGGAGACCCAGTACTTC

v_call: TRBV20-1
j_call: TRBJ1-6
d_call: NA
clone_size: many
cdr3_aa: CSARAEFNSPLHF
cdr3_nt: TGCAGTGCTAGAGCCGAATTTAATTCACCCCTCCACTTT

v_call: TRBV3-1
j_call: TRBJ1-2
d_call: TRBD1
clone_size: NA
cdr3_aa: CASSHWTGLKYGYTF
cdr3_nt: TGTGCCAGCAGCCACTGGACAGGGCTGAAATATGGCTACACCTTC

v_call: TRBV5-6
j_call: TRBJ1-5
d_call: NA
clone_size: many
cdr3_aa: CASSPDGGNSNQPQHF
cdr3_nt: TGTGCCAGCAGCCCCGACGGCGGGAACTCCAATCAGCCCCAGCATTTT

v_call: TRBV5-1
j_call: TRBJ1-2
d_call: NA
clone_size: few
cdr3_aa: CASSSTINYGYTF
cdr3_nt: TGCGCCAGCAGCTCCACGATAAACTATGGCTACACCTTC

v_call: TRBV6-2/TRBV6-3
j_call: TRBJ2-5
d_call: TRBD1
clone_size: NA
cdr3_aa: CASSYSLELRDRQETQYF
cdr3_nt: TGTGCCAGCAGTTACTCCCTTGAGCTCCGGGACAGACAAGAGACCCAGTACTTC

v_call: TRBV3-1
j_call: TRBJ2-3
d_call: NA
clone_size: NA
cdr3_aa: CASSQGVQATQYF
cdr3_nt: TGTGCCAGCAGCCAAGGGGTGCAAGCTACGCAGTATTTT

v_call: TRBV5-4
j_call: TRBJ1-4
d_call: TRBD1
clone_size: many
cdr3_aa: CASSAGGGEEKLFF
cdr3_nt: TGTGCCAGCAGCGCCGGAGGGGGCGAAGAAAAACTGTTTTTT

v_call: TRBV27
j_call: TRBJ1-1
d_call: NA
clone_size: many
cdr3_aa: CASSLSLITEAFF
cdr3_nt: TGTGCCAGCAGTTTATCGTTAATCACTGAAGCTTTCTTT

v_call: TRBV3-1
j_call: TRBJ2-1
d_call: NA
clone_size: NA
cdr3_aa: CASSQSIEQFF
cdr3_nt: TGTGCCAGCAGCCAATCAATTGAGCAGTTCTTC

v_call: TRBV12-3/TRBV12-4
j_call: TRBJ2-7
d_call: NA
clone_size: many
cdr3_aa: CASSRDGPLYEQYF
cdr3_nt: TGTGCCAGCAGCCGGGACGGCCCACTCTACGAGCAGTACTTC

v_call: TRBV4-3
j_call: TRBJ2-1
d_call: NA
clone_size: few
cdr3_aa: CASSQDSPNEQFF
cdr3_nt: TGCGCCAGCAGCCAAGATTCTCCCAATGAGCAGTTCTTC

v_call: TRBV7-2
j_call: TRBJ1-1
d_call: TRBD1
clone_size: few
cdr3_aa: CASSYQGGRAEAFF
cdr3_nt: TGTGCCAGCAGCTACCAGGGGGGAAGGGCTGAAGCTTTCTTT

v_call: TRBV16
j_call: TRBJ1-5
d_call: NA
clone_size: NA
cdr3_aa: CASSRTERGNQPQHF
cdr3_nt: TGTGCCAGCAGCCGTACCGAAAGGGGTAATCAGCCCCAGCATTTT

v_call: TRBV6-2/TRBV6-3
j_call: TRBJ1-1
d_call: NA
clone_size: many
cdr3_aa: CASSWMNTEAFF
cdr3_nt: TGTGCCAGCAGTTGGATGAACACTGAAGCTTTCTTT

v_call: TRBV4-3
j_call: TRBJ2-5
d_call: NA
clone_size: many
cdr3_aa: CASSQDKETQYF
cdr3_nt: TGCGCCAGCAGCCAAGACAAAGAGACCCAGTACTTC

v_call: TRBV5-1
j_call: TRBJ2-1
d_call: NA
clone_size: many
cdr3_aa: CASSRGPPVVDNEQFF
cdr3_nt: TGCGCCAGCAGCCGGGGACCGCCAGTGGTGGACAATGAGCAGTTCTTC

v_call: TRBV5-1
j_call: TRBJ1-6
d_call: NA
clone_size: many
cdr3_aa: CASSLTGTPESPLHF
cdr3_nt: TGCGCCAGCAGCTTGACCGGGACCCCAGAGTCACCCCTCCACTTT

v_call: TRBV5-1
j_call: TRBJ2-3
d_call: TRBD2
clone_size: NA
cdr3_aa: CASSLRLAGFLTDTQYF
cdr3_nt: TGCGCCAGCAGCCTCCGACTAGCGGGGTTCCTCACAGATACGCAGTATTTT

v_call: TRBV4-1
j_call: TRBJ1-5
d_call: TRBD1
clone_size: many
cdr3_aa: CASSQGAWNQPQHF
cdr3_nt: TGCGCCAGCAGTCAGGGGGCTTGGAATCAGCCCCAGCATTTT

v_call: TRBV7-2
j_call: TRBJ2-1
d_call: NA
clone_size: NA
cdr3_aa: CASSLGGGARYEQFF
cdr3_nt: TGTGCCAGCAGCTTAGGTGGGGGGGCTCGCTATGAGCAGTTCTTC

v_call: TRBV4-3
j_call: TRBJ2-6
d_call: NA
clone_size: many
cdr3_aa: CASSQESASGANVLTF
cdr3_nt: TGCGCCAGCAGCCAAGAGTCCGCCTCTGGGGCCAACGTCCTGACTTTC

v_call: TRBV5-1
j_call: TRBJ2-7
d_call: NA
clone_size: many
cdr3_aa: CASSPLEGTNGEQYF
cdr3_nt: TGCGCCAGCAGCCCCCTGGAGGGGACAAACGGGGAGCAGTACTTC

v_call: TRBV18
j_call: TRBJ1-5
d_call: TRBD1
clone_size: many
cdr3_aa: CASSSDRGQPQHF
cdr3_nt: TGTGCCAGCTCATCGGACAGGGGGCAGCCCCAGCATTTT

v_call: TRBV12-3/TRBV12-4
j_call: TRBJ2-1
d_call: TRBD2
clone_size: few
cdr3_aa: CASSLAGVDNEQFF
cdr3_nt: TGTGCCAGCAGTCTAGCGGGGGTGGACAATGAGCAGTTCTTC

v_call: TRBV11-3
j_call: TRBJ2-2
d_call: NA
clone_size: many
cdr3_aa: CASSTGLGPGELFF
cdr3_nt: TGTGCCAGCAGCACGGGCCTCGGTCCCGGGGAGCTGTTTTTT

v_call: TRBV7-2
j_call: TRBJ2-1
d_call: NA
clone_size: many
cdr3_aa: CASSPRGQPRRKFF
cdr3_nt: TGTGCCAGCAGCCCCAGAGGACAGCCCCGAAGGAAGTTCTTC

v_call: TRBV6-2/TRBV6-3
j_call: TRBJ2-3
d_call: NA
clone_size: many
cdr3_aa: CASTPSRTRRTDTQYF
cdr3_nt: TGTGCCAGCACTCCGTCCCGGACTCGCCGCACAGATACGCAGTATTTT

v_call: TRBV4-2
j_call: TRBJ1-5
d_call: NA
clone_size: many
cdr3_aa: CASSPDRDTGRPQHF
cdr3_nt: TGTGCCAGCAGCCCGGACCGGGACACAGGCCGGCCCCAGCATTTT

v_call: TRBV20-1
j_call: TRBJ1-4
d_call: TRBD1
clone_size: few
cdr3_aa: CSAWDRGRRTNEKLFF
cdr3_nt: TGCAGTGCCTGGGACAGGGGGCGACGTACTAATGAAAAACTGTTTTTT

v_call: TRBV4-2
j_call: TRBJ1-5
d_call: NA
clone_size: few
cdr3_aa: CASSQDRHSSNQPQHF
cdr3_nt: TGTGCCAGCAGCCAAGATAGGCACAGTAGCAATCAGCCCCAGCATTTT

v_call: TRBV30
j_call: TRBJ2-7
d_call: TRBD1
clone_size: NA
cdr3_aa: CAWVRLGQGLEGEQYF
cdr3_nt: TGTGCCTGGGTGCGTCTCGGACAGGGATTAGAGGGGGAGCAGTACTTC

v_call: TRBV18
j_call: TRBJ1-6
d_call: NA
clone_size: NA
cdr3_aa: CASTPTLSYNSPLHF
cdr3_nt: TGTGCCAGCACGCCGACCCTCTCCTATAATTCACCCCTCCACTTT

v_call: TRBV5-1
j_call: TRBJ2-3
d_call: TRBD2
clone_size: NA
cdr3_aa: CASSARTSGEVDTQYF
cdr3_nt: TGCGCCAGCAGCGCTCGGACTAGCGGGGAGGTAGATACGCAGTATTTT

v_call: TRBV10-3
j_call: TRBJ2-1
d_call: NA
clone_size: NA
cdr3_aa: CAIREKGYSNEQFF
cdr3_nt: TGTGCCATCAGAGAAAAGGGATACTCCAATGAGCAGTTCTTC

v_call: TRBV6-2/TRBV6-3
j_call: TRBJ1-1
d_call: NA
clone_size: many
cdr3_aa: CASSQGLGAEAFF
cdr3_nt: TGTGCCAGCAGCCAGGGGCTGGGCGCTGAAGCTTTCTTT

v_call: TRBV12-3/TRBV12-4
j_call: TRBJ2-7
d_call: NA
clone_size: many
cdr3_aa: CASSPRGDHEQYF
cdr3_nt: TGTGCCAGCAGTCCCCGCGGGGACCACGAGCAGTACTTC

v_call: TRBV5-1
j_call: TRBJ2-1
d_call: TRBD1
clone_size: few
cdr3_aa: CASSEGQGYNEQFF
cdr3_nt: TGCGCCAGCAGCGAGGGACAGGGGTACAATGAGCAGTTCTTC

v_call: TRBV7-9
j_call: TRBJ1-6
d_call: NA
clone_size: NA
cdr3_aa: CASSIQQKADSPLHF
cdr3_nt: TGTGCCAGCAGCATCCAACAAAAAGCGGATTCACCCCTCCACTTT

v_call: TRBV20-1
j_call: TRBJ2-3
d_call: TRBD2
clone_size: many
cdr3_aa: CSAPTSGLTDTQYF
cdr3_nt: TGCAGTGCGCCGACTAGCGGCCTCACAGATACGCAGTATTTT

v_call: TRBV29-1
j_call: TRBJ2-5
d_call: NA
clone_size: few
cdr3_aa: CSVEDPRQGGEETQYF
cdr3_nt: TGCAGCGTTGAAGACCCCCGGCAGGGCGGCGAGGAGACCCAGTACTTC

v_call: TRBV7-6
j_call: TRBJ2-3
d_call: NA
clone_size: NA
cdr3_aa: CASSYDPHTQYF
cdr3_nt: TGTGCCAGCAGCTATGACCCCCATACGCAGTATTTT